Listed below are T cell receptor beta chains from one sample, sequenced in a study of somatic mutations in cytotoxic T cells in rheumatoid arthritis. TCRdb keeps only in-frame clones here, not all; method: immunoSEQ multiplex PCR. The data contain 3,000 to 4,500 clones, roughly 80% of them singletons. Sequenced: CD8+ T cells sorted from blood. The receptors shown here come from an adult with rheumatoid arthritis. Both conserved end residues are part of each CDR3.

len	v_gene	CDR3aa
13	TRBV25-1	CASSPGGGETQYF
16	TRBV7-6	CASSFLSGGPQETQYF
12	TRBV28	CASRDNNYGYTF
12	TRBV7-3	CASSQGVGELFF
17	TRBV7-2	CASSLAGRVSGANVLTF
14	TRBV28	CASSLAANNSPLHF
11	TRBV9	CASSDGFEQFF
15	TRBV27	CASSLFGGPAYEQYF
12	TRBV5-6	CASSFLDYEQYF
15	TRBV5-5	CASSRSPQESSPLHF
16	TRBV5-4	CASSRTSGSSYNEQFF
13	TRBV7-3	CASSADRGTEAFF
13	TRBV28	CATSGTGGGEQYF
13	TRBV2	CASSETPGQTPYF
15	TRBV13	CASSLEGAGGEKLFF
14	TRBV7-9	CASSRGIGDTEAFF